These 23 T cell receptor beta chains share one sample of origin, sequenced in a study of blood T cells in healthy people across ages. Then a second PCR, running about 7 to 11 cycles, was carried out with a sample-barcoded 5' primer and a J-beta primer mix. TCRdb fed the 5' RACE reads into MiXCR, producing one record per CDR3 protein. The top ten clones hold 3% of a sample with around 800,000 distinct CDR3 sequences, under 30% of them seen once. These same data were also listed under a study on T cells of mothers and their children.

Sequencing used blood. The source of these receptors is a boy aged 5-17 years in good health.

The V and J genes are TRBV7-9 and TRBJ2-5; 8 bases are shared with TRBD2. The end of the DNA is better explained by TRBJ2-7, so the J call may be wrong. This CDR3 region has 17 residues. Germline CDR1 and CDR2: SEHNR and FQNEAQ (reference sequence). CDR3 in amino acids: CASSSARSGTRIYEQYF. The CDR3 nucleotides read TGTGCCAGCAGCTCCGCCCGATCCGGGACTAGGATCTACGAGCAGTACTTC.

The chain carries TRBV6-1 and TRBJ1-5; TRBD1 might be the D (6 bases). The ends were cut back, 1 base at V and 1 base at J, with 17 bases in the middle. The CDR3 is 18 amino acids. The V gene's germline CDR1 is MNHNS and CDR2 SASEGT. CDR3 in amino acids: CASSEVVAGDVSNQPQHF. CDR3 DNA sequence: TGTGCCAGCAGTGAAGTCGTAGCAGGGGACGTCAGCAATCAGCCCCAGCATTTT.

This chain links TRBV4-1 with TRBJ2-3, with unresolved D. The germline V and J ends were trimmed by 3 bases and 6 bases, with 13 bases remaining between them. This CDR3 has 14 residues. Germline loops: CDR1 MGHRA, CDR2 YSYEKL. CDR3 sequence (DNA): TGCGCCAGCAGCCAGGTAGTGGCCGACGATACGCAGTATTTT. Protein: CASSQVVADDTQYF.

This chain links TRBV12-3 or TRBV12-4 with TRBJ2-5; a possible D gene is TRBD1 (5 bases). This CDR3 region has 14 residues. Trimming took 1 base from V and 6 from J, leaving 12 bases between them. CDR3 sequence: CASSLGLGQKTQYF. CDR3 coding DNA: TGTGCCAGCAGTTTAGGTCTGGGGCAAAAGACCCAGTACTTC.

This clonotype was counted between two and nine times. This chain joins TRBV29-1 and TRBJ2-4; tentative D call: TRBD1 (5 bases). The CDR3 is made up of 12 amino acids. V lost 2 bases and J lost 8, with 10 bases in between. Per the germline V gene, CDR1 is SQVTM and CDR2 is ANQGSEA. The CDR3 DNA reads TGCAGCGTTGAACGCGACAGCCACATTCAGTACTTC. This translates into CSVERDSHIQYF.

This clonotype was observed a handful of times. The chain carries TRBV20-1 and TRBJ2-5; D unclear. The CDR3 covers 13 residues. V was trimmed by 6 bases and J by 1 base, leaving 12 bases between them. Germline V CDR1 and CDR2: DFQATT, SNEGSKA (reference sequence). The CDR3 here is CSANQNSQETQYF. CDR3 sequence (DNA): TGCAGTGCGAACCAGAACAGCCAAGAGACCCAGTACTTC.

This clonotype has a handful of counts. This chain links TRBV3-1 with TRBJ2-5; D is perhaps TRBD2 (6 bases). The better agreement between TRBJ2-1 and the DNA end casts doubt on the J call. The CDR3 runs to 15 residues. CDR1 LGHDT and CDR2 YNNKEL come from the germline V gene (reference sequence). The CDR3 coding sequence is TGTGCCAGCAGCCCCCCCGCGGGATACCAGGATGAGCAGTTCTTC. Amino acid sequence: CASSPPAGYQDEQFF.

This clonotype showed up just a few times. The chain recombines TRBV11-2 with TRBJ1-2, with a tentative D call TRBD1 (5 bases). CDR1 and CDR2 (germline): SGHAT, FQNNGV. V was cut by 3 bases and J by 6 bases, with 11 bases left in between. This CDR3 spans 13 amino acids. The CDR3 loop is CASSLVQEHGYTF. DNA for the CDR3: TGTGCCAGCAGCTTGGTACAGGAGCATGGCTACACCTTC.

The chain recombines TRBV20-1 with TRBJ2-5; D unclear. There are 13 residues in the CDR3. V lost 5 bases and J lost 2, with 12 bases in between. The V gene's germline CDR1 is DFQATT and CDR2 SNEGSKA (reference sequence). CDR3 residues: CSADTTVQETQYF. In DNA, the CDR3 is TGCAGTGCTGATACCACAGTTCAAGAGACCCAGTACTTC.

The table lists this clonotype with many counts. J is TRBJ2-5 and V is TRBV3-1; D gene unclear. The length of the CDR3 is 13 residues. V was shortened by 5 bases and J by 2 bases, with 9 bases between the two germline ends. The V gene's germline CDR1 is LGHDT and CDR2 YNNKEL (reference sequence). The CDR3 DNA sequence: TGTGCCAGCAGCTCACTTTCGCAAGAGACCCAGTACTTC. Its protein is CASSSLSQETQYF.

Only one count was recorded for this clonotype. The chain uses TRBV5-1 and TRBJ2-4, with TRBD1 identical over 9 bases. V gave up 2 bases and J gave up 2 bases; unmatched junction bases: 5. Germline-derived CDR1 and CDR2 are SGHRS and YFSETQ. This CDR3 is 16 amino acids long. CDR3 residues: CASSLQGAGSKNIQYF. As DNA, the CDR3 is TGCGCCAGCAGCTTACAGGGGGCCGGATCCAAAAACATTCAGTACTTC.

This clonotype occurred a few times. The chain links TRBV6-6 to TRBJ2-5; D not resolved. The CDR3 sequence is 14 residues long. Germline lookup yields CDR1 MNHNY and CDR2 SVGAGI (reference sequence). V was cut by 0 bases and J by 5 bases, with 10 bases left in between. The CDR3 region has the DNA TGTGCCAGCAGTTACTCGGTGCCCAGTGAGACCCAGTACTTC. The encoded protein is CASSYSVPSETQYF.

There are a few counts of this clonotype. The rearrangement uses TRBV7-9 and TRBJ1-2; D possibly corresponds to TRBD1 (6 bases). V dropped 3 bases and J dropped 7 bases, with 12 bases sitting between them. CDR3 size: 13 residues. The germline V gene encodes CDR1 SEHNR and CDR2 FQNEAQ (reference sequence). Here the CDR3 reads CASSLDSYVGYTF. DNA of the CDR3: TGTGCCAGCAGCTTGGACAGCTATGTTGGCTACACCTTC. Looking up the rest from reference TRBV7-9 and TRBJ1-2 gives the full variable domain: DTGVSQNPRHKITKRGQNVTFRCDPISEHNRLYWYRQTLGQGPEFLTYFQNEAQLEKSRLLSDRFSAERPKGSFSTLEIQRTEQGDSAMYLCASSLDSYVGYTFGSGTRLTVV.

The chain's CDR3 is CASSLALGWNEKLFF. In nucleotides, the CDR3 is TGTGCCAGCAGCTTAGCGCTCGGGTGGAATGAAAAACTGTTTTTT. The V and J genes are TRBV7-9 and TRBJ1-4; D gene ambiguous. The CDR3 extends over 15 amino acids. The germline V and J ends were trimmed by 0 bases and 5 bases, with 10 bases remaining between them. Germline CDR1 and CDR2: SEHNR and FQNEAQ (reference sequence).

This chain joins TRBV20-1 and TRBJ1-1, with D possibly matching TRBD1 (5 bases). Germline V lookup: CDR1 DFQATT, CDR2 SNEGSKA (reference sequence). CDR3 length equals 13 residues. The ends were cut back, 0 bases at V and 7 bases at J, with 12 bases in the middle. The CDR3 DNA reads as TGCAGTGCTAGAGACCCGATGGGGGGTGAAGCTTTCTTT. Its protein is CSARDPMGGEAFF.

In this sample, this clonotype turned up a few times. The chain employs TRBV6-5 and TRBJ1-2; D remains ambiguous. Germline V gives CDR1 MNHEY, CDR2 SVGAGI. The V gene lost 2 bases and the J gene lost 5 bases, with 12 bases spanning the gap. The CDR3 is 14 amino acids. The DNA of the CDR3 is TGTGCCAGCAGTTACGGGGTACGGGAATATGGCTACACCTTC. Its translation is CASSYGVREYGYTF.

This chain links TRBV11-2 with TRBJ1-3; 8 bases are shared with TRBD1. This CDR3 is 16 amino acids long. J lost 2 bases, V lost 1 base, and 4 bases had no gene match. Per germline, CDR1 SGHAT and CDR2 FQNNGV. CDR3 residues: CASSLGTGPPGNTIYF. CDR3 nucleotides: TGTGCCAGCAGCTTAGGGACAGGGCCGCCTGGAAACACCATATATTTT.

The chain links TRBV20-1 to TRBJ2-5; D is undetermined. Germline CDR1 reads DFQATT; CDR2 reads SNEGSKA (reference sequence). The V end was cut by 6 bases, the J end by 1 base, with 12 bases between. The CDR3 runs to 13 residues. The CDR3 DNA reads TGCAGTGCCCCCAGGCCTCTCCAAGAGACCCAGTACTTC. Its translation: CSAPRPLQETQYF.

This chain joins TRBV20-1 and TRBJ2-1; 8 positions match TRBD2. CDR3 length: 13 residues. Per the germline V gene, CDR1 is DFQATT and CDR2 is SNEGSKA (reference sequence). Unmatched junction bases numbered 0, after V lost 2 bases and J lost 3 bases. CDR3 in DNA: TGCAGTGCTAGACTAGCGGGCTACAATGAGCAGTTCTTC. It yields the protein CSARLAGYNEQFF.

This clonotype has more than one count but fewer than ten. The V and J genes are TRBV6-1 and TRBJ2-7; no clear D gene. Germline assignment: CDR1 MNHNS and CDR2 SASEGT. The CDR3 has 16 residues. V lost 6 bases and J 2 bases, leaving 20 bases between the germline ends. The CDR3 coding sequence is TGTGCCAGCAGCTCCCCCGACCTCACGCCTACCTACGAGCAGTACTTC. Residues: CASSSPDLTPTYEQYF.

This clonotype has only a few counts. CDR3 sequence reads: CASSLGAGENGYTF. DNA of the CDR3: TGCGCCAGCAGCTTGGGGGCAGGGGAGAATGGCTACACCTTC. The chain couples TRBV5-1 to TRBJ1-2; D perhaps matches TRBD1 (6 bases). V lost 0 bases, J lost 6 bases, and 12 bases lay in between. This CDR3 region has 14 residues. Germline V CDR1 and CDR2: SGHRS, YFSETQ.

This clonotype appeared a few times. The V and J genes are TRBV12-3 or TRBV12-4 and TRBJ2-5, with D uncertain. The closer fit of TRBJ2-1 to the DNA end suggests the J call may be wrong. The length of the CDR3 is 14 residues. The CDR3 DNA reads as TGTGCCAGCAGTCCCACGACGATGGGTGGTGAGCAGTTCTTC. It yields the protein CASSPTTMGGEQFF.

The chain joins TRBV14 to TRBJ2-5, with 11 bases lining up with TRBD1. Per the germline V gene, CDR1 is SGHDN and CDR2 is FVKESK. This CDR3 is built from 16 residues. The J segment lost 3 bases and the V segment lost 3 bases, leaving 6 bases of the junction unmatched. CDR3 sequence: CASSQLGQGGKETQYF. CDR3 coding DNA: TGTGCCAGCAGCCAGTTGGGACAGGGGGGTAAAGAGACCCAGTACTTC.